This T cell receptor (beta chain) was captured in a study of vaccination effects on CD4 cells after COVID-19. With V trimmed by 2 bases and J by 4 bases, 4 bases remained unmatched. CDR3 size: 16 residues. Germline V gives CDR1 SGDLS, CDR2 YYNGEE. Remarks on this clone: Its antigen is unknown.

Some clones are missing from TCRdb's copy, which holds only in-frame ones; the method was immunoSEQ multiplex PCR. The sample includes fewer than 75,000 clones, 75% to 80% seen only once; the top ten take under 2.5%. On day 10 of culture, CD4+ T cells were separated out. Vaccinated recipients, who were negative for nucleocapsid antibodies, had no history of SARS-CoV-2 infection. The clonotype comes from a human donor who received a COVID-19 vaccine. The sample consisted of CD4+ T cells from PBMCs cultured without peptide, taken before COVID-19 vaccination. The rearrangement joins TRBV9 to TRBJ2-2; 11 nucleotides line up with TRBD1. CDR3 region: CASSVAGTGGTGELFF. CDR3 coding DNA: TGTGCCAGCAGCGTCGCCGGGACAGGGGGCACCGGGGAGCTGTTTTTT.